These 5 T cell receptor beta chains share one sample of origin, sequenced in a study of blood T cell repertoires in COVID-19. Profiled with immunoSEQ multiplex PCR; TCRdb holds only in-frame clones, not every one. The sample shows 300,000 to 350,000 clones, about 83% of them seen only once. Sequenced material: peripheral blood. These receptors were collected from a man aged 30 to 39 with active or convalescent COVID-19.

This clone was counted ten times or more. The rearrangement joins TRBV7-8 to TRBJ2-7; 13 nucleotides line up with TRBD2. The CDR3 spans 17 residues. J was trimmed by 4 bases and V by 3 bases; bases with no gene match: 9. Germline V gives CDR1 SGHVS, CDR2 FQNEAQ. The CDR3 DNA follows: TGTGCCAGCAGCTTCCCCCGGGGACTAGCGGGATTTTACGAGCAGTACTTC. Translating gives CASSFPRGLAGFYEQYF. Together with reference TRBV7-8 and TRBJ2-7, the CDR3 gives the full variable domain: GAGVSQSPRYKVAKRGQDVALRCDPISGHVSLFWYQQALGQGPEFLTYFQNEAQLDKSGLPSDRFFAERPEGSVSTLKIQRTQQEDSAVYLCASSFPRGLAGFYEQYFGPGTRLTVT.

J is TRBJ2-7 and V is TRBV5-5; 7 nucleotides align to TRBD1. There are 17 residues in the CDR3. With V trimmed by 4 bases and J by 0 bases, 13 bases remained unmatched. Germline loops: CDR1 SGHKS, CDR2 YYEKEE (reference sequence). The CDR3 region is CASSPPQTGPTSYEQYF. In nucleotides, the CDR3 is TGTGCCAGCAGCCCGCCCCAGACAGGGCCTACCTCCTACGAGCAGTACTTC.

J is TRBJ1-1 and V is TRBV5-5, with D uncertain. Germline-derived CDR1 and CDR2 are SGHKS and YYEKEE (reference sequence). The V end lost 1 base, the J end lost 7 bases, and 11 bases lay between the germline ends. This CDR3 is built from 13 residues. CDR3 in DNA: TGTGCCAGCAGCTTGATACCCGGGAGTGAAGCTTTCTTT. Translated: CASSLIPGSEAFF.

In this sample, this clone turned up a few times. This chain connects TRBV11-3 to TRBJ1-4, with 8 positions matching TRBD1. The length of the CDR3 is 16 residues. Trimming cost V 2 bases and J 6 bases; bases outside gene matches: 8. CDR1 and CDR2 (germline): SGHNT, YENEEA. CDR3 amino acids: CASSLYGGQGHEKLFF. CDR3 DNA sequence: TGTGCCAGCAGCTTATACGGAGGACAGGGTCATGAAAAACTGTTTTTT.

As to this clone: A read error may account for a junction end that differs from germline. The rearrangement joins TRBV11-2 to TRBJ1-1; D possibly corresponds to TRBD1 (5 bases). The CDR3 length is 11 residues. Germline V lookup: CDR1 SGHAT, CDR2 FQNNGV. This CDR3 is CASSLDREAFF. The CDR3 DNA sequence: TGTGCCAGCAGCCTAGACAGAGAAGCTTTCTTT.